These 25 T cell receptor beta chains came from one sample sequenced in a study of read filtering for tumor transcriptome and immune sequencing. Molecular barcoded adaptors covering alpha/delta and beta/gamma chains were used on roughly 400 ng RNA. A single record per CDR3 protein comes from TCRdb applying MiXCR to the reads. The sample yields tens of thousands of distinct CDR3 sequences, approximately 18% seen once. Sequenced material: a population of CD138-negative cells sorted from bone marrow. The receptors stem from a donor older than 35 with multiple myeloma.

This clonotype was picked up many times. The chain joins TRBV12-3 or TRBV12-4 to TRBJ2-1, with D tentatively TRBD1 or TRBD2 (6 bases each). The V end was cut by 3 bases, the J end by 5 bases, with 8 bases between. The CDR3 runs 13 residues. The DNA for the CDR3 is TGTGCCAGCAGTTTGAGGGGGGACAATGAGCAGTTCTTC. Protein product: CASSLRGDNEQFF.

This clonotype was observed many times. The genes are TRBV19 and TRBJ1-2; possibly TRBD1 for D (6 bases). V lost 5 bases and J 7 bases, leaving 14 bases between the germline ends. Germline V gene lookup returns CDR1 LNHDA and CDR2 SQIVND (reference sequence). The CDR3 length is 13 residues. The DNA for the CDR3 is TGTGCCAGTAGTCCCCAGACAGGAATTGGCTACACCTTC. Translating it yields CASSPQTGIGYTF.

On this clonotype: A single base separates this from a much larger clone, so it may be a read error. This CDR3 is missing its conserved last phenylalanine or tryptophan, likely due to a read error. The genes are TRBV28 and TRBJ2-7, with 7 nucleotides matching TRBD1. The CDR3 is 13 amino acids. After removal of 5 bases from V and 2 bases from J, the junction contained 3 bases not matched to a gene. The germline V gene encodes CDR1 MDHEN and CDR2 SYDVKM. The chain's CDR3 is CASSGGQPYEQYL. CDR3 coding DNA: TGTGCCAGCAGTGGGGGACAGCCCTACGAGCAGTACCTC.

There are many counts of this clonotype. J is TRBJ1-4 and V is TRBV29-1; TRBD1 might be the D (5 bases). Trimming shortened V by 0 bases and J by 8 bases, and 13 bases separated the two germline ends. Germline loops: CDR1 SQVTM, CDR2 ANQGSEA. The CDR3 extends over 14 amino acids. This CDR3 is CSVEDTREGEKLFF. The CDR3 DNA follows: TGCAGCGTTGAAGATACCAGGGAAGGCGAAAAACTGTTTTTT.

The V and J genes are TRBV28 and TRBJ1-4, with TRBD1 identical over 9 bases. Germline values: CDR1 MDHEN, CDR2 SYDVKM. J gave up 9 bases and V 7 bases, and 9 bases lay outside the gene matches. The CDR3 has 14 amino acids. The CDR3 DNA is TGTGCCAGCACCTCCGGGACAGGGAGTCAAAAACTGTTTTTT. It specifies CASTSGTGSQKLFF.

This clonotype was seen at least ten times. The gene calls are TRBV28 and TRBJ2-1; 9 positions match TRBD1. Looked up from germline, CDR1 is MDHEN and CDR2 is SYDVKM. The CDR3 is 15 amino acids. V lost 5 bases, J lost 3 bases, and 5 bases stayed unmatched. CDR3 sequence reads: CASSPSGQGYNEQFF. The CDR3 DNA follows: TGTGCCAGCAGTCCATCGGGACAGGGCTACAATGAGCAGTTCTTC.

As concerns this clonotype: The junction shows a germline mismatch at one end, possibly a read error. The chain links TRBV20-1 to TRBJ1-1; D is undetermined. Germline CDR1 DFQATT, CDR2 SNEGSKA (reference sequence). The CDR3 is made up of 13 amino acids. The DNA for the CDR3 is TGTAGTACTAGAGATCCCAGAGGAACTGAAGCTTTCTTT. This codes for CSTRDPRGTEAFF.

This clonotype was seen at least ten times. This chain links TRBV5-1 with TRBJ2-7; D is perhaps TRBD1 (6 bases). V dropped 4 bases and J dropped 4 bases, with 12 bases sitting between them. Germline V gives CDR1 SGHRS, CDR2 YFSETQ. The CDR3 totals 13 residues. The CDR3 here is CASSPTGHYEQYF. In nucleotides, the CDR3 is TGCGCCAGCAGCCCTACAGGGCATTACGAGCAGTACTTC.

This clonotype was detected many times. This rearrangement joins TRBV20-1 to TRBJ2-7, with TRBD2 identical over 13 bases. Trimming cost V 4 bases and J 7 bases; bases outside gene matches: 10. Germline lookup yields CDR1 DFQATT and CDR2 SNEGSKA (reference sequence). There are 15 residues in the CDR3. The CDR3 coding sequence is TGCAGTGCTACTGGACTAGCGGGAGAAGTAGAAGAGCAGTACTTC. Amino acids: CSATGLAGEVEEQYF.

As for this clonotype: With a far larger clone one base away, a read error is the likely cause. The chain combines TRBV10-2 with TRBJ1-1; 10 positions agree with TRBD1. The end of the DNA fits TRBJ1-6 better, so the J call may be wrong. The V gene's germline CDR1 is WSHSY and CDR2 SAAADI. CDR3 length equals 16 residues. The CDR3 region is CASSDGQGVGDSPLHF. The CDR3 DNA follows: TGCGCCAGCAGTGACGGACAGGGGGTTGGCGATTCACCCCTCCACTTT.

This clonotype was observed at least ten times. CDR3 nucleotide sequence: TGTGCCAGCAGCCAAGATCTAAGCGGGAGAAGGAAAGAGACCCAGTACTTC. Amino acids: CASSQDLSGRRKETQYF. The chain employs TRBV3-1 and TRBJ2-5; TRBD2 matches 8 bases. Germline V gene sequence: CDR1 LGHDT, CDR2 YNNKEL (reference sequence). Trimming took 0 bases from V and 3 from J; bases not matched to a gene: 9. The length of the CDR3 is 17 residues.

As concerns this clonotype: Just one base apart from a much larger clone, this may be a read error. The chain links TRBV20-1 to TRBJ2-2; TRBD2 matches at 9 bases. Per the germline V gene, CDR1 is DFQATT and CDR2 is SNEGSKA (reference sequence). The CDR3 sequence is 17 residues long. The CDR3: CRARDRLAGMNTGELFF. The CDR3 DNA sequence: TGCAGAGCTAGAGATCGGCTAGCGGGAATGAACACCGGGGAGCTGTTTTTT.

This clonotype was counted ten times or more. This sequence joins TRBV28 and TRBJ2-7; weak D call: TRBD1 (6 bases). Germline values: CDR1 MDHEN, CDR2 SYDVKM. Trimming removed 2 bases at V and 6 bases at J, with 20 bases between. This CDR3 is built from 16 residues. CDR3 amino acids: CASSLPPGAGTSEQYF. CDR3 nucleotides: TGTGCCAGCAGTTTACCCCCAGGGGCAGGGACGAGCGAGCAGTACTTC.

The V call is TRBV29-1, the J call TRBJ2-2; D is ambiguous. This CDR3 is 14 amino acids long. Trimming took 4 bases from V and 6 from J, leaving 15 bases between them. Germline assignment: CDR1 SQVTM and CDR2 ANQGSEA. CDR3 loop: CSVGPFGRSGELFF. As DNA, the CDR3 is TGCAGCGTTGGTCCCTTCGGACGGTCCGGGGAGCTGTTTTTT.

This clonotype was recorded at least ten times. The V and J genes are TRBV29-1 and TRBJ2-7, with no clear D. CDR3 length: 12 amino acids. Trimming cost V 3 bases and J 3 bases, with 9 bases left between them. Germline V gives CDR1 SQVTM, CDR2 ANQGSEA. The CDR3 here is CSVDTGNYEQYF. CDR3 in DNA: TGCAGCGTTGATACCGGAAACTACGAGCAGTACTTC.

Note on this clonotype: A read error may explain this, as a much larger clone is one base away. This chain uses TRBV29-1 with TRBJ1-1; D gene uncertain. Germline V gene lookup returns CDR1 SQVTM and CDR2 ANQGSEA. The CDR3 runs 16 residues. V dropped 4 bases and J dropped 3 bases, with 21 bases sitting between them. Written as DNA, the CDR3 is TGCAGCGTTGGGGGATCATTCGACAAATCGGACACTGAAGCTTTCTTT. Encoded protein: CSVGGSFDKSDTEAFF. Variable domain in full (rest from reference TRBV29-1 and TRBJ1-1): SAVISQKPSRDICQRGTSLTIQCQVDSQVTMMFWYRQQPGQSLTLIATANQGSEATYESGFVIDKFPISRPNLTFSTLTVSNMSPEDSSIYLCSVGGSFDKSDTEAFFGQGTRLTVV.

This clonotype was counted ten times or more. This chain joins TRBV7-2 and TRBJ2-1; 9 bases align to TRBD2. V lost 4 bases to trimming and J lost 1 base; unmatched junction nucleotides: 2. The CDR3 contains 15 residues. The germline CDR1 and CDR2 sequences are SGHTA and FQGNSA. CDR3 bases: TGTGCCAGCAGCTATAGCGGGGGTTCCTACAATGAGCAGTTCTTC. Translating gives CASSYSGGSYNEQFF. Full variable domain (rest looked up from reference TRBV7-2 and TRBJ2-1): GAGVSQSPSNKVTEKGKDVELRCDPISGHTALYWYRQSLGQGLEFLIYFQGNSAPDKSGLPSDRFSAERTGGSVSTLTIQRTQQEDSAVYLCASSYSGGSYNEQFFGPGTRLTVL.

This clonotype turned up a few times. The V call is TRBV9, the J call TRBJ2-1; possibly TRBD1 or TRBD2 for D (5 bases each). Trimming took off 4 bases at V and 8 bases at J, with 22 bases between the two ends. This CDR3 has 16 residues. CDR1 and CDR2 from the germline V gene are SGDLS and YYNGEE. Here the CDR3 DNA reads TGTGCCAGCAGCCCGTCGGGGCCTAACCCCTTATATGAGCAGTTCTTC. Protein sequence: CASSPSGPNPLYEQFF.

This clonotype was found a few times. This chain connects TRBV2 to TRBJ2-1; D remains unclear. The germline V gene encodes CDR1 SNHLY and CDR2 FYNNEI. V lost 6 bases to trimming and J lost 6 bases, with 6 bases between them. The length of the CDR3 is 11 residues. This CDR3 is CASRRFNEQFF. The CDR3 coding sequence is TGTGCCAGCAGACGCTTCAATGAGCAGTTCTTC.

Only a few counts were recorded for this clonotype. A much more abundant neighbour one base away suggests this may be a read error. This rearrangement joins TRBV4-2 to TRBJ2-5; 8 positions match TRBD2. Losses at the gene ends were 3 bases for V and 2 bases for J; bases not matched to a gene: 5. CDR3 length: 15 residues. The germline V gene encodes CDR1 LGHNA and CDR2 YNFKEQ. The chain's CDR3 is CASSHAGGGQETQYF. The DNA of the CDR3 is TGTGCCAGCAGCCACGCGGGAGGAGGGCAAGAGACCCAGTACTTC.

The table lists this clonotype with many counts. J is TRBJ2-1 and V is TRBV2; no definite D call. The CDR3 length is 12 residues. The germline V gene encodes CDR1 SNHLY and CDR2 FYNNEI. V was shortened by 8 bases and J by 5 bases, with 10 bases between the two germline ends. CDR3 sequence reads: CASLTDDNEQFF. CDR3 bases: TGTGCCAGCCTGACTGATGACAATGAGCAGTTCTTC.

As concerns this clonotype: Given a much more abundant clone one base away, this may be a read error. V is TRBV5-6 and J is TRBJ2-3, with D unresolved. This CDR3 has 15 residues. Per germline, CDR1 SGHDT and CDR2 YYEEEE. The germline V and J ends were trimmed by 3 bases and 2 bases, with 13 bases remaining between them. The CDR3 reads CASSSAARYTDTQYF. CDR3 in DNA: TGTGCCAGCAGCTCGGCGGCCAGGTACACAGATACGCAGTATTTT.

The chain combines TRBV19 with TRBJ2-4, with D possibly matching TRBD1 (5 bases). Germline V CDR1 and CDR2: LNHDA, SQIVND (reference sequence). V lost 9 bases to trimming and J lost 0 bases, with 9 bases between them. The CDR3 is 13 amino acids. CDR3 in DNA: TGTGCCAGCGGTCAGGGAGCCAAAAACATTCAGTACTTC. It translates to CASGQGAKNIQYF.

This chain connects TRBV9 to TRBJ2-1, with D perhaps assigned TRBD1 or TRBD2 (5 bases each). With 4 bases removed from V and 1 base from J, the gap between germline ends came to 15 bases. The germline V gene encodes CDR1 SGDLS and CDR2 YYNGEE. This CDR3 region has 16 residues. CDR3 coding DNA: TGTGCCAGCAGCCCGAGGGGCCGGGCGTCCTACAATGAGCAGTTCTTC. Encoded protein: CASSPRGRASYNEQFF.

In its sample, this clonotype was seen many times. The CDR3 reads CASSPHQGQGANQPQHF. CDR3 sequence (DNA): TGTGCCAGCAGTCCCCACCAGGGACAGGGGGCCAATCAGCCCCAGCATTTT. The chain couples TRBV28 to TRBJ1-5, with 12 bases fitting TRBD1. The germline CDR1 and CDR2 sequences are MDHEN and SYDVKM. The CDR3 contains 17 residues. J lost 3 bases, V lost 5 bases, and 8 bases had no gene match.